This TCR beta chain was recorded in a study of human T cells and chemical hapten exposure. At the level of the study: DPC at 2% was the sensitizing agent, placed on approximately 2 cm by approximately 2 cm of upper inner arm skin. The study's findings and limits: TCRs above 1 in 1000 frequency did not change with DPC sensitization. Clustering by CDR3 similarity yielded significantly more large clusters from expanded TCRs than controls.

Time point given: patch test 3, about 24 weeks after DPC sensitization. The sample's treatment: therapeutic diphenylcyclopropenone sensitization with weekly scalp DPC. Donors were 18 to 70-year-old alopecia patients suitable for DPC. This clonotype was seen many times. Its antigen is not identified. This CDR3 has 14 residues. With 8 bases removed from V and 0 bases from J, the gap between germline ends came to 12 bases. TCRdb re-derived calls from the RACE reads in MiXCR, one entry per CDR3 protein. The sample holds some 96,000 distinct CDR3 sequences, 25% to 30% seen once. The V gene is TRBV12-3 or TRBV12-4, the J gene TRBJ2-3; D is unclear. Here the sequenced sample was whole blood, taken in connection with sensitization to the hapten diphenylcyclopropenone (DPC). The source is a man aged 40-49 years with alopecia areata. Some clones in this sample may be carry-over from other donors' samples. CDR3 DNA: TGTGCCAGCCGCGCCACCTTTAGCACAGATACGCAGTATTTT. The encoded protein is CASRATFSTDTQYF.